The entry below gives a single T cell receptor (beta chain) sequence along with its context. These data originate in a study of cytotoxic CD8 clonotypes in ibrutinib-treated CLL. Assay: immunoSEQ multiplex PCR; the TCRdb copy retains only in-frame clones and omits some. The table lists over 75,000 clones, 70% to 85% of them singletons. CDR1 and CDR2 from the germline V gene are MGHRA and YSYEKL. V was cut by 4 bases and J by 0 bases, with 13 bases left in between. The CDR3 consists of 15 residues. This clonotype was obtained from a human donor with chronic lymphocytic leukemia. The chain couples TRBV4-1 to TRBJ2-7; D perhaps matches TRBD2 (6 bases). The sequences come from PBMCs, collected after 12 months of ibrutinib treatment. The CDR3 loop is CASSRGVLASYEQYF. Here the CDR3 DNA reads TGCGCCAGCAGCCGCGGGGTCCTAGCCTCCTACGAGCAGTACTTC.